These T cell receptor beta chains were read from a single sample in a study of T cells in Graves' hyperthyroidism and ophthalmopathy. TCRdb re-called the multiplex PCR reads with MiXCR, one entry per CDR3 protein. Seen here are 400,000 or so distinct CDR3 sequences, 14% observed once, and the top ten hold around 20%. The sequencing input was blood. The source is a woman under 40 with Graves' ophthalmopathy. The CDR3 runs from the conserved cysteine through the conserved F or W. Fields, in order: V gene, D gene, clone size, J gene, CDR3 protein, CDR3 DNA. D genes are given only for firm matches. Only some rows state a clone size, as once, few, many or a class for expanded clones.

>TRBV7-6|-|many|TRBJ2-1
CASSLEARAAGPTGDEQFF
TGTGCCAGCAGCTTAGAGGCGAGGGCTGCGGGGCCTACCGGGGATGAGCAGTTCTTC
>TRBV7-9|-|few|TRBJ2-1
CASSNQRLADNNEQFF
TGTGCCAGCAGCAACCAGCGACTTGCGGACAACAATGAGCAGTTCTTC
>TRBV20-1|TRBD1|many|TRBJ2-7
CRAGTGSYEQYF
TGCAGAGCCGGGACAGGGTCCTACGAGCAGTACTTC
>TRBV20-1|-|-|TRBJ1-1
CSARFTGAYDTEAFF
TGCAGTGCTAGATTCACCGGGGCTTATGACACTGAAGCTTTCTTT
>TRBV2|TRBD2|many|TRBJ2-1
CAILLGGGAIGEQFF
TGTGCCATCCTTCTCGGCGGGGGGGCAATTGGTGAGCAGTTCTTC
>TRBV20-1|-|few|TRBJ2-4
CSALGGNVAKNIQYF
TGCAGTGCCCTCGGAGGGAATGTGGCCAAAAACATTCAGTACTTC
>TRBV6-1|TRBD1|many|TRBJ1-2
CASSNRGQAYGYTF
TGTGCCAGCAGTAATAGGGGGCAGGCCTATGGCTACACCTTC
>TRBV10-2|-|few|TRBJ1-1
CASSEYRGTEAFF
TGCGCCAGCAGTGAGTACCGGGGCACTGAAGCTTTCTTT
>TRBV4-1|TRBD2|few|TRBJ2-1
CASSRNPGLALSSYNEQFF
TGCGCCAGCAGCCGGAACCCGGGACTAGCGTTGAGCTCCTACAATGAACAGTTCTTC
>TRBV18|-|-|TRBJ1-5
CASSGGTNQPQHF
TGTGCCAGCTCAGGCGGGACGAATCAGCCCCAGCATTTT
>TRBV6-1|-|many|TRBJ1-3
CASNAGKSGNTIYF
TGTGCCAGCAACGCAGGGAAGTCTGGAAACACCATATATTTT
>TRBV7-6|TRBD1|-|TRBJ1-2
CASSWTGDEGYTF
TGTGCCAGCAGCTGGACAGGGGACGAAGGCTACACCTTC
>TRBV7-7|-|many|TRBJ1-1
CASSPPNRFTEAFF
TGTGCTAGCAGCCCCCCTAATCGATTTACTGAAGCTTTCTTT
>TRBV11-3|TRBD2|few|TRBJ2-4
CASSFITGGPAKNIQYF
TGTGCCAGCAGCTTCATAACGGGGGGGCCGGCCAAAAACATTCAGTACTTC
>TRBV7-2|TRBD1|many|TRBJ2-1
CASSLPGQAYNEQFF
TGTGCCAGCAGCTTACCGGGACAGGCCTACAATGAGCAGTTCTTC
>TRBV18|TRBD1|many|TRBJ1-2
CASSPVDRFYGYTF
TGTGCCAGCTCACCAGTGGACAGGTTCTATGGCTACACCTTC
>TRBV30|-|many|TRBJ1-6
CAWNGDSSYNSPLHF
TGTGCCTGGAATGGGGATAGCTCCTATAATTCACCCCTCCACTTT